The 26 T cell receptor beta chains reported below all come from one sample, sequenced in a study of T cell responses to AZD1222 COVID-19 vaccine. Repertoires were generated with immunoSEQ multiplex PCR, while TCRdb's copy carries only in-frame clones and drops some. The table has 88,000 or so clones, around 90% seen once. Sequenced here: peripheral blood, sampled on day 0 of AZD1222 vaccination. These receptors were collected from an adult in good health.

Note on this clone: One end of the junction does not line up with germline, which may come from a read error. The chain joins TRBV11-2 to TRBJ2-2; no definite D call. This CDR3 has 17 amino acids. CDR1 is SGHAT, CDR2 FQNNGV, per germline. CDR3: CASSLEPESTNAGELFF. The CDR3 DNA reads as TGTGCCAGCAGCTTAGAACCGGAATCCACGAACGCCGGGGAGCTGTTTTTT. The full variable domain, rest sourced from reference TRBV11-2 and TRBJ2-2, is EAGVAQSPRYKIIEKRQSVAFWCNPISGHATLYWYQQILGQGPKLLIQFQNNGVVDDSQLPKDRFSAERLKGVDSTLKIQPAKLEDSAVYLCASSLEPESTNAGELFFGEGSRLTVL.

The J gene is TRBJ2-7, the V gene TRBV12-3 or TRBV12-4; TRBD2 matches at 14 bases. J lost 9 bases, V lost 6 bases, and 1 base had no gene match. The CDR3 runs 12 residues. The CDR3 region is CASRGLAGAQYF. In DNA, the CDR3 is TGTGCCAGCAGGGGACTAGCGGGAGCGCAGTACTTC.

This rearrangement joins TRBV29-1 to TRBJ2-5, with D maybe TRBD1 (5 bases). CDR1 SQVTM and CDR2 ANQGSEA come from the germline V gene. The CDR3 consists of 16 residues. V gave up 0 bases and J gave up 4 bases, with 18 bases separating them. This CDR3 reads CSVEDQSGMSGETQYF. The CDR3 DNA follows: TGCAGCGTTGAAGATCAATCAGGGATGTCCGGAGAGACCCAGTACTTC.

The sample holds one count of this clone. The V gene is TRBV11-2, the J gene TRBJ1-5; possibly TRBD1 for D (5 bases). This CDR3 is built from 13 residues. V was trimmed by 3 bases and J by 6 bases, leaving 9 bases between them. The germline V gene has CDR1 SGHAT and CDR2 FQNNGV. This CDR3 is CASSLFQGQPQHF. CDR3 DNA: TGTGCCAGCAGCTTGTTCCAGGGTCAGCCCCAGCATTTT.

The chain carries TRBV6-5 and TRBJ1-6; D is possibly TRBD1 (5 bases). The CDR3 covers 14 residues. Trimming shortened V by 3 bases and J by 10 bases, and 13 bases separated the two germline ends. In germline, CDR1 is MNHEY, CDR2 SVGAGI. The CDR3 region is CASSYDRNRSPLHF. Here the CDR3 DNA reads TGTGCCAGCAGTTATGACAGAAACAGGTCACCCCTCCACTTT.

The J gene is TRBJ2-2, the V gene TRBV30; 14 bases are shared with TRBD2. V trimming: 7 bases; J trimming: 7 bases; junction bases outside the gene matches: 5. The CDR3 spans 14 residues. Germline CDR1 is GTSNPN and CDR2 is SVGIG (reference sequence). The CDR3 sequence: CASGLAGDVGELFF. The CDR3 bases are TGTGCCTCGGGACTAGCGGGAGATGTCGGGGAGCTGTTTTTT.

This clone is a singleton in its sample. This CDR3 is CASSTRTYPEYF. Here the CDR3 DNA reads TGTGCCAGTAGTACGCGGACCTACCCTGAGTACTTC. V gene TRBV19 combines with J gene TRBJ2-7; D is unresolved. The CDR3 has 12 residues. Germline lookup yields CDR1 LNHDA and CDR2 SQIVND (reference sequence). V was clipped by 4 bases and J by 11 bases, with 15 bases between them.

This chain joins TRBV27 and TRBJ2-2; unclear D gene. There are 14 residues in the CDR3. Germline CDR1 MNHEY, CDR2 SMNVEV (reference sequence). V dropped 8 bases and J dropped 3 bases, with 13 bases sitting between them. CDR3 residues: CASGLSRDTGELFF. DNA of the CDR3: TGTGCCAGCGGGCTATCTAGAGACACCGGGGAGCTGTTTTTT.

V is TRBV27 and J is TRBJ2-4, with D possibly TRBD2 on 6 matching bases. Germline assignment: CDR1 MNHEY and CDR2 SMNVEV (reference sequence). The CDR3 covers 15 residues. The V end lost 3 bases, the J end lost 1 base, and 10 bases lay between the germline ends. This CDR3 is CASSFIGGAKNIQYF. CDR3 DNA: TGTGCCAGCAGTTTTATTGGGGGGGCCAAAAACATTCAGTACTTC.

CDR3 bases: TGTGCCAGCAGCCAAGGGACAGGGGTCCTTTGGGACACTGAAGCTTTCTTT. Translated, it gives CASSQGTGVLWDTEAFF. The chain employs TRBV3-1 (or the pseudogene TRBV3-2) and TRBJ1-1; TRBD1 aligns across 9 bases. The CDR3 consists of 17 residues. CDR1 and CDR2 (germline): LGHDT, YNNKEL (reference sequence). J gave up 3 bases and V 1 base, and 9 bases lay outside the gene matches.

The rearrangement uses TRBV5-1 and TRBJ2-1; D perhaps matches TRBD1 (6 bases). The CDR3 spans 15 residues. Trimming pared 4 bases from V and 5 bases from J, leaving 16 bases between. CDR1 SGHRS and CDR2 YFSETQ come from the germline V gene. The CDR3 reads CASSNEGGGDNEQFF. The CDR3 DNA reads TGCGCCAGCAGCAATGAAGGGGGTGGGGACAATGAGCAGTTCTTC.

V and J are TRBV4-3 and TRBJ2-3; 10 bases match TRBD2. After removal of 1 base from V and 4 bases from J, the junction contained 11 bases not matched to a gene. The CDR3 is made up of 18 amino acids. CDR1 and CDR2 from the germline V gene are LGHNA and YSLEER. CDR3 sequence: CASSQVPIAGGSADTQYF. The CDR3 DNA reads as TGCGCCAGCAGCCAAGTCCCCATAGCGGGGGGCTCAGCAGATACGCAGTATTTT.

The J gene is TRBJ2-7, the V gene TRBV11-2; 7 nucleotides align to TRBD1. The CDR3 loop spans 14 amino acids. Germline trimming cut 5 bases from V and 5 bases from J; bases unmatched to any gene: 9. Germline-derived CDR1 and CDR2 are SGHAT and FQNNGV. CDR3 nucleotide sequence: TGTGCCAGCAGCACCCACAGGGGTACCCACGAGCAGTACTTC. Its protein is CASSTHRGTHEQYF.

This chain uses TRBV27 with TRBJ1-4; TRBD1 is a possible D gene (6 bases). The CDR3 consists of 13 residues. Trimming pared 4 bases from V and 5 bases from J, leaving 8 bases between. Germline V gene lookup returns CDR1 MNHEY and CDR2 SMNVEV (reference sequence). The CDR3, as DNA: TGTGCCAGCAGTTGGGGGCCGAATGAAAAACTGTTTTTT. Residues: CASSWGPNEKLFF. The entire variable domain, with the rest obtained from reference TRBV27 and TRBJ1-4, is as follows: EAQVTQNPRYLITVTGKKLTVTCSQNMNHEYMSWYRQDPGLGLRQIYYSMNVEVTDKGDVPEGYKVSRKEKRNFPLILESPSPNQTSLYFCASSWGPNEKLFFGSGTQLSVL.

V and J are TRBV7-6 and TRBJ2-7; D is undetermined. The CDR3 loop spans 14 amino acids. The V gene's germline CDR1 is SGHVS and CDR2 FNYEAQ. Between the trimmed V and J ends, which lost 1 base and 1 base, there was a span of 8 bases. The CDR3 DNA follows: TGTGCCAGCAGCTTAGGTGGAGAGTCCTACGAGCAGTACTTC. Its translation is CASSLGGESYEQYF.

V gene TRBV10-3 combines with J gene TRBJ1-2, with D perhaps TRBD1 (5 bases). Per the germline V gene, CDR1 is ENHRY and CDR2 is SYGVKD. The CDR3 is 12 amino acids. Trimming stripped 7 bases from V and 4 bases from J, with 10 bases between. Written as DNA, the CDR3 is TGTGCCATCACTTCAGGGACCTATGGCTACACCTTC. It codes for CAITSGTYGYTF.

This rearrangement joins TRBV10-3 to TRBJ1-6; the D is unclear. Germline V lookup: CDR1 ENHRY, CDR2 SYGVKD. The CDR3 is made up of 15 amino acids. Trimming removed 4 bases from V and 8 bases from J, with 15 bases in between. CDR3 nucleotide sequence: TGTGCCATCAGTGCCGCTCCCGGCGGTGATTCACCCCTCCACTTT. Translating gives CAISAAPGGDSPLHF.

The genes are TRBV7-2 and TRBJ1-5, with 7 bases aligning to TRBD1. The CDR3 covers 12 residues. The V gene's germline CDR1 is SGHTA and CDR2 FQGNSA. The J segment lost 9 bases and the V segment lost 4 bases, leaving 3 bases of the junction unmatched. CDR3 loop: CASSSQGTPQHF. CDR3 nucleotide sequence: TGTGCCAGCAGCTCACAGGGGACGCCCCAGCATTTT.

The J gene is TRBJ2-1, the V gene TRBV6-4; 9 bases fit TRBD2. Germline CDR1 is MRHNA and CDR2 is SNTAGT. The CDR3 has 16 amino acids. Trimming removed 0 bases from V and 7 bases from J; junction bases left unmatched: 7. The CDR3 region is CASSDSPGLAGNEQFF. As DNA, the CDR3 is TGTGCCAGCAGTGACTCACCGGGACTAGCAGGGAATGAGCAGTTCTTC.

The V gene is TRBV19, the J gene TRBJ1-3; D remains ambiguous. The CDR3 is made up of 14 amino acids. From germline, CDR1 is LNHDA and CDR2 SQIVND (reference sequence). V was shortened by 7 bases and J by 2 bases, with 12 bases between the two germline ends. As DNA, the CDR3 is TGTGCCAGTAAGGAGAGGCGAACTGGAAACACCATATATTTT. The encoded protein is CASKERRTGNTIYF.

Written as DNA, the CDR3 is TGTGCCAGCAGCGCAGGGACGGCAGAAAAACTGTTTTTT. Translating it yields CASSAGTAEKLFF. The V gene is TRBV9, the J gene TRBJ1-4; D is possibly TRBD1 (5 bases). In germline, CDR1 is SGDLS, CDR2 YYNGEE. This CDR3 is 13 amino acids long. V lost 3 bases and J lost 8, with 11 bases in between.

The V gene is TRBV28, the J gene TRBJ1-1; 7 bases are a match to TRBD1. With 7 bases clipped from V and 0 bases from J, the junction kept 8 bases outside the gene matches. The germline V gene encodes CDR1 MDHEN and CDR2 SYDVKM. This CDR3 is built from 15 residues. The CDR3 here is CASTVEGGLNTEAFF. CDR3 in DNA: TGTGCCAGCACCGTGGAAGGGGGCTTGAACACTGAAGCTTTCTTT. Full variable domain (outside the CDR3, taken from reference TRBV28 and TRBJ1-1): DVKVTQSSRYLVKRTGEKVFLECVQDMDHENMFWYRQDPGLGLRLIYFSYDVKMKEKGDIPEGYSVSREKKERFSLILESASTNQTSMYLCASTVEGGLNTEAFFGQGTRLTVV.

This sequence joins TRBV15 and TRBJ2-1; D is possibly TRBD1 (6 bases). Germline-derived CDR1 and CDR2 are LNHNV and YYDKDF (reference sequence). The CDR3 consists of 15 residues. V was pared by 4 bases and J by 8 bases, with 18 bases between. The CDR3: CATSKELGAVDEQFF. DNA of the CDR3: TGTGCCACCAGCAAAGAACTGGGGGCTGTAGATGAGCAGTTCTTC.

The chain couples TRBV27 to TRBJ2-7; 8 nucleotides agree with TRBD2. Germline lookup yields CDR1 MNHEY and CDR2 SMNVEV (reference sequence). V was clipped by 3 bases and J by 0 bases; unmatched bases: 4. There are 15 residues in the CDR3. The CDR3 DNA reads as TGTGCCAGCAGTTTCAGGGCGGGAGGCTCCTACGAGCAGTACTTC. This codes for CASSFRAGGSYEQYF.

The genes are TRBV5-5 and TRBJ1-1; D remains unclear. V lost 1 base and J 1 base, leaving 5 bases between the germline ends. The CDR3 runs to 13 residues. Per the germline V gene, CDR1 is SGHKS and CDR2 is YYEKEE (reference sequence). Written as DNA, the CDR3 is TGTGCCAGCAGCTTGTTCAGGAACACTGAAGCTTTCTTT. Residues: CASSLFRNTEAFF.

The chain links TRBV10-3 to TRBJ1-6, with D possibly TRBD1 on 6 matching bases. The CDR3 contains 14 residues. The germline V gene encodes CDR1 ENHRY and CDR2 SYGVKD. The DNA of the CDR3 is TGTGCAGGGGGGGATGGGGCCTATAATTCACCCCTCCACTTT. Its translation: CAGGDGAYNSPLHF.